The 15 T cell receptor beta chains given below trace back to one sample, sequenced in a study of cytomegalovirus exposure and HLA in healthy donors. It was with 60 Vbeta and 13 Jbeta primers that the PCR ran. Only in-frame clones appear in the TCRdb table, and some are missing; sequencing was by immunoSEQ multiplex PCR. The sample lists about 160,000 clones, 82% occurring once. Sequenced material: PBMCs. The receptors stem from a girl between 5 and 17 years old in good health and CMV-seropositive.

This clone has more than one count but fewer than ten. The chain links TRBV11-3 to TRBJ1-2; no definite D call. In germline, CDR1 is SGHNT, CDR2 YENEEA. The CDR3 runs 16 residues. Trimming pared 0 bases from V and 8 bases from J, leaving 19 bases between. CDR3 sequence: CASSLDPGKSLRGYTF. Written as DNA, the CDR3 is TGTGCCAGCAGCTTAGATCCCGGGAAGTCGCTGAGGGGCTACACCTTC.

This rearrangement joins TRBV5-1 to TRBJ2-5, with D perhaps TRBD1 (6 bases). The CDR3 has 14 amino acids. V gave up 0 bases and J gave up 5 bases, with 11 bases separating them. CDR1 SGHRS and CDR2 YFSETQ come from the germline V gene. The CDR3 nucleotides are TGCGCCAGCAGCTTGGACTCAGGGGAGGAGACCCAGTACTTC. This translates into CASSLDSGEETQYF.

This chain links TRBV28 with TRBJ2-2; the match to TRBD1 covers 7 bases. CDR1 MDHEN and CDR2 SYDVKM come from the germline V gene. V shed 6 bases and J 5 bases; nucleotides not matched to a gene: 9. The CDR3 contains 15 residues. The CDR3 loop reads CASSSGGRETGELFF. The CDR3 nucleotides read TGTGCCAGCAGCTCAGGGGGACGGGAAACCGGGGAGCTGTTTTTT.

V gene TRBV5-1 combines with J gene TRBJ2-7; perhaps TRBD2 as D (6 bases). In germline, CDR1 is SGHRS, CDR2 YFSETQ. This CDR3 contains 15 residues. The V end lost 0 bases, the J end lost 7 bases, and 17 bases lay between the germline ends. The CDR3, as DNA: TGCGCCAGCAGCTTGGTGGTCGGGAGAACTAAGGAGCAGTACTTC. Protein product: CASSLVVGRTKEQYF.

V usage is TRBV27 and J usage is TRBJ2-2, with 8 bases fitting TRBD1. Unmatched junction bases numbered 5, after V lost 3 bases and J lost 5 bases. There are 15 residues in the CDR3. The germline CDR1 and CDR2 sequences are MNHEY and SMNVEV (reference sequence). The CDR3 protein is CASSFKNRGTGELFF. CDR3 coding DNA: TGTGCCAGCAGTTTCAAAAACAGGGGGACCGGGGAGCTGTTTTTT.

This sequence joins TRBV13 and TRBJ1-1; perhaps TRBD1 as D (6 bases). This CDR3 is 12 amino acids long. Germline assignment: CDR1 PRHDT and CDR2 FYEKMQ (reference sequence). Trimming removed 4 bases at V and 6 bases at J, with 9 bases between. CDR3 sequence: CASSWGGSEAFF. The CDR3 bases are TGTGCCAGCAGCTGGGGGGGCTCTGAAGCTTTCTTT. Full variable domain (outside the CDR3, taken from reference TRBV13 and TRBJ1-1): AAGVIQSPRHLIKEKRETATLKCYPIPRHDTVYWYQQGPGQDPQFLISFYEKMQSDKGSIPDRFSAQQFSDYHSELNMSSLELGDSALYFCASSWGGSEAFFGQGTRLTVV.

CDR3 residues: CASSAGSNEKLFF. The CDR3 nucleotides read TGCGCCAGCTCCGCCGGGAGTAATGAAAAACTGTTTTTT. The chain joins TRBV10-1 to TRBJ1-4; D is unclear. This CDR3 spans 13 amino acids. Germline assignment: CDR1 WNHNN and CDR2 SYGVQD (reference sequence). Between the trimmed V and J ends, which lost 8 bases and 4 bases, there was a span of 11 bases.

The CDR3 region is CASSERGINEKLFF. The CDR3 nucleotides are TGTGCCAGCAGTGAAAGGGGGATTAATGAAAAACTGTTTTTT. The chain joins TRBV25-1 to TRBJ1-4; D may be TRBD1 (6 bases). The CDR3 consists of 14 residues. Trimming took 2 bases from V and 4 from J, leaving 8 bases between them. Germline assignment: CDR1 MGHDK and CDR2 SYGVNS.

This chain connects TRBV7-8 to TRBJ1-1; D is unresolved. Germline values: CDR1 SGHVS, CDR2 FQNEAQ. V lost 5 bases and J 0 bases, leaving 7 bases between the germline ends. This CDR3 has 13 amino acids. The CDR3 sequence: CASSPRLNTEAFF. CDR3 DNA sequence: TGTGCCAGCAGCCCCCGTCTGAACACTGAAGCTTTCTTT.

The chain recombines TRBV28 with TRBJ1-1; weak D call: TRBD1 (5 bases). In germline, CDR1 is MDHEN, CDR2 SYDVKM. CDR3 length: 12 amino acids. V lost 6 bases and J 5 bases, leaving 10 bases between the germline ends. The CDR3 DNA sequence: TGTGCCAGCAGCCGCAGGGAAACTGAAGCTTTCTTT. Encoded protein: CASSRRETEAFF.

V is TRBV29-1 and J is TRBJ2-5; the match to TRBD1 covers 8 bases. V lost 8 bases and J lost 4; bases outside the gene matches: 15. There are 15 residues in the CDR3. Germline CDR1 and CDR2: SQVTM and ANQGSEA. CDR3 region: CSYRRPGQGRETQYF. The DNA of the CDR3 is TGCAGCTACCGCCGACCAGGACAGGGAAGAGAGACCCAGTACTTC.

The chain joins TRBV7-2 to TRBJ2-5, with D perhaps matching TRBD1 (7 bases). The DNA matches TRBJ2-7 better at its end, which makes the J call doubtful. CDR3 length: 15 amino acids. Germline CDR1 is SGHTA and CDR2 is FQGNSA. The CDR3 here is CASSLAPGGTDEQYF. The CDR3 DNA sequence: TGTGCCAGCAGCTTAGCGCCAGGGGGGACTGACGAGCAGTACTTC.

The V and J genes are TRBV27 and TRBJ2-7, with TRBD2 identical over 8 bases. The germline V gene has CDR1 MNHEY and CDR2 SMNVEV (reference sequence). The CDR3 spans 14 residues. V was clipped by 3 bases and J by 1 base; unmatched bases: 2. This chain's CDR3 is CASSFGGGSYEQYF. CDR3 coding DNA: TGTGCCAGCAGTTTCGGGGGGGGGTCCTACGAGCAGTACTTC.

This chain links TRBV19 with TRBJ2-7; D might be TRBD1 (5 bases). The germline CDR1 and CDR2 sequences are LNHDA and SQIVND (reference sequence). The V gene lost 7 bases and the J gene lost 5 bases, with 24 bases spanning the gap. The CDR3 consists of 16 residues. CDR3 bases: TGTGCCAGTACTCACGGTCCAGGGAACCCCTCTCACGAGCAGTACTTC. It translates to CASTHGPGNPSHEQYF.

The chain uses TRBV7-9 and TRBJ2-6; tentative D call: TRBD1 (5 bases). V was pared by 5 bases and J by 0 bases, with 11 bases between. The CDR3 loop spans 16 amino acids. Germline V gives CDR1 SEHNR, CDR2 FQNEAQ (reference sequence). The chain's CDR3 is CASSPRQSSGANVLTF. The CDR3 DNA follows: TGTGCCAGCAGCCCTAGACAGTCCTCTGGGGCCAACGTCCTGACTTTC.